This T cell receptor (beta chain) was sequenced during a study of patients and donors after allogeneic stem cell transplantation. V lost 7 bases and J lost 4, with 19 bases in between. The CDR3 has 15 amino acids. From the RT-PCR reads, TCRdb called clonotypes with MiXCR, one entry per CDR3 protein. The repertoire consists of under 200,000 distinct CDR3 sequences, with approximately 31% occurring once and the leading ten covering approximately 3%. In its sample, this clonotype was seen a few times. The receptor comes from a human donor who was either an allogeneic HSCT recipient or a stem cell or donor lymphocyte infusion donor (not recorded which). It is not recorded whose cells these are; they may come from a transplant donor. The sample was blood, either unsorted or a sorted T cell fraction (not recorded which). The rearrangement links TRBV12-3 or TRBV12-4 to TRBJ1-2, with D possibly TRBD1 on 5 matching bases. The CDR3: CASMGQGGNPYGYTF. CDR3 in DNA: TGTGCCAGCATGGGGCAAGGAGGGAACCCCTATGGCTACACCTTC.